This T cell receptor beta chain was retrieved from a study of blood T cell repertoires in COVID-19. Study as a whole: PBMCs, B-cell-depleted T cells, or T cells provided the cDNA or gDNA that made up the material.

Some clones are missing from TCRdb's copy, which holds only in-frame ones; the method was immunoSEQ multiplex PCR. The repertoire holds 190,000 or so clones, 82% seen once, with about 10% in the top ten. Trimming took 4 bases from V and 2 from J; bases not matched to a gene: 6. The germline V gene encodes CDR1 SGDLS and CDR2 YYNGEE. This CDR3 has 15 amino acids. Participant-reported clinical history was the basis for cohort assignment. The rearrangement joins TRBV9 to TRBJ1-2; 9 positions match TRBD1. This TCR was sampled from a man aged 35 to 55 who had recovered from COVID-19. The source material was PBMCs or T cells enriched from blood (not recorded which). CDR3 loop: CASSKTGGANYGYTF. As DNA, the CDR3 is TGTGCCAGCAGCAAAACAGGGGGCGCGAACTATGGCTACACCTTC.